The 28 T cell receptor beta chains reported below all come from one sample, sequenced in a study of blood T cell repertoires in COVID-19. Produced via immunoSEQ multiplex PCR; TCRdb's table is partial and in-frame only. The table has fewer than 200,000 clones, 88% seen once. Sequencing was done on a sample of peripheral blood. Receptors were obtained from a man aged 60-69 years with acute or convalescent COVID-19.

This sequence joins TRBV29-1 and TRBJ1-2, with TRBD1 matching over 9 bases. This CDR3 has 16 residues. The J segment lost 0 bases and the V segment lost 3 bases, leaving 8 bases of the junction unmatched. Germline values: CDR1 SQVTM, CDR2 ANQGSEA. The CDR3 bases are TGCAGCGTTGACCGGGACAGGGTTTCCGCTAACTATGGCTACACCTTC. Translated: CSVDRDRVSANYGYTF. The full variable domain, with the rest looked up from reference TRBV29-1 and TRBJ1-2, is SAVISQKPSRDICQRGTSLTIQCQVDSQVTMMFWYRQQPGQSLTLIATANQGSEATYESGFVIDKFPISRPNLTFSTLTVSNMSPEDSSIYLCSVDRDRVSANYGYTFGSGTRLTVV.

The genes are TRBV6-4 and TRBJ1-2; 8 nucleotides match TRBD1. Per germline, CDR1 MRHNA and CDR2 SNTAGT. V shed 2 bases, J shed 8 bases, and the junction held 10 bases outside the gene matches. The CDR3 covers 15 residues. The CDR3 region is CASSDPGQAFDGYTF. The CDR3 DNA reads as TGTGCCAGCAGTGACCCGGGACAGGCTTTTGACGGCTACACCTTC.

The chain employs TRBV7-9 and TRBJ1-2; 8 positions agree with TRBD1. Germline V CDR1 and CDR2: SEHNR, FQNEAQ (reference sequence). Trimming cost V 6 bases and J 4 bases; bases outside gene matches: 4. The CDR3 extends over 13 amino acids. DNA of the CDR3: TGTGCCAGCAGTCCGGACAGGGCCTATGGCTACACCTTC. Encoded protein: CASSPDRAYGYTF.

The chain carries TRBV27 and TRBJ1-1; TRBD1 matches at 9 bases. This CDR3 region has 18 residues. Trimming cost V 7 bases and J 4 bases; bases outside gene matches: 19. Germline CDR1 reads MNHEY; CDR2 reads SMNVEV (reference sequence). For the CDR3, the DNA is TGTGCCAGCATGCTAACAGGGGGCGCGGTTGGCCCCGGCACTGAAGCTTTCTTT. It codes for CASMLTGGAVGPGTEAFF.

V and J are TRBV4-3 and TRBJ2-1, with 13 bases lining up with TRBD2. The CDR3 has 16 amino acids. Germline assignment: CDR1 LGHNA and CDR2 YSLEER. After removal of 2 bases from V and 8 bases from J, the junction contained 6 bases not matched to a gene. In nucleotides, the CDR3 is TGCGCCAGCAGCCAACTAGGACTAGCGGGAGTCTATGAGCAGTTCTTC. It specifies CASSQLGLAGVYEQFF.

The V and J genes are TRBV19 and TRBJ1-2; 7 positions agree with TRBD1. CDR1 is LNHDA and CDR2 is SQIVND in the germline V gene (reference sequence). The trim removed 5 bases at V and 6 bases at J, leaving 6 bases unmatched. This CDR3 region has 13 residues. The CDR3 sequence is CASSPTGEDGYTF. The CDR3 DNA reads as TGTGCCAGTAGTCCCACAGGGGAGGATGGCTACACCTTC.

The chain recombines TRBV19 with TRBJ1-5, with D tentatively TRBD1 (5 bases). The V gene lost 4 bases and the J gene lost 3 bases, with 19 bases spanning the gap. The germline V gene encodes CDR1 LNHDA and CDR2 SQIVND (reference sequence). The CDR3 contains 17 residues. This chain's CDR3 is CASSKTRGVTYNQPQHF. CDR3 bases: TGTGCCAGTAGTAAAACCCGGGGGGTCACCTACAATCAGCCCCAGCATTTT.

Regarding this clone: Relative to the germline gene, one junction end is altered; a read error may explain this. The genes are TRBV12-5 and TRBJ1-2; D possibly corresponds to TRBD1 (5 bases). CDR1 is LGHNT, CDR2 FRNRAP, per germline. The CDR3 totals 13 residues. CDR3 nucleotide sequence: TGTGCTAGTGCTTTGGGACTTAACTATGGCTACACCTTC. This gives the protein CASALGLNYGYTF.

V usage is TRBV29-1 and J usage is TRBJ1-2, with D maybe TRBD1 (6 bases). The CDR3 has 13 amino acids. Germline-derived CDR1 and CDR2 are SQVTM and ANQGSEA. With 6 bases removed from V and 7 bases from J, the gap between germline ends came to 18 bases. CDR3 DNA: TGCAGCGTCCAGAAGGGGAACAGGGCTGGCTACACCTTC. This codes for CSVQKGNRAGYTF.

The chain uses TRBV7-8 and TRBJ2-7; D is possibly TRBD2 (5 bases). The length of the CDR3 is 15 residues. Germline loops: CDR1 SGHVS, CDR2 FQNEAQ. V lost 4 bases to trimming and J lost 1 base, with 14 bases between them. CDR3 nucleotide sequence: TGTGCCAGCAGCTCAAAGGCGGGTCGATCCTACGAGCAGTACTTC. Its translation: CASSSKAGRSYEQYF.

This clone was seen only once. The CDR3 reads CASSVAQGLNEKLFF. The DNA of the CDR3 is TGTGCCAGCAGCGTAGCTCAGGGCCTTAATGAAAAACTGTTTTTT. The chain uses TRBV9 and TRBJ1-4; tentatively, D is TRBD1 (5 bases). Germline V CDR1 and CDR2: SGDLS, YYNGEE. V was clipped by 0 bases and J by 4 bases, with 10 bases between them. The CDR3 covers 15 residues.

The chain has TRBV19 and TRBJ2-1, with 7 bases matching TRBD2. The CDR3 sequence is 17 residues long. CDR1 and CDR2 from the germline V gene are LNHDA and SQIVND (reference sequence). Unmatched junction bases numbered 13, after V lost 4 bases and J lost 4 bases. The CDR3 here is CASSTLAGPGGYNEQFF. The CDR3 bases are TGTGCCAGTAGTACGTTGGCGGGGCCCGGGGGGTACAATGAGCAGTTCTTC.

The chain combines TRBV18 with TRBJ1-1; 8 nucleotides align to TRBD1. CDR1 and CDR2 (germline): KGHSH, LQKENI. The CDR3 length is 16 residues. V dropped 3 bases and J dropped 10; count of bases not matched to a gene: 16. DNA of the CDR3: TGTGCCAGCTCACCGGGACAGGTGCTAATCGGCTTAGGAGCTTTCTTT. Encoded protein: CASSPGQVLIGLGAFF.

The rearrangement joins TRBV6-6 to TRBJ1-2; 10 bases fit TRBD1. Germline lookup yields CDR1 MNHNY and CDR2 SVGAGI (reference sequence). The CDR3 has 15 residues. V was clipped by 5 bases and J by 0 bases; unmatched bases: 3. In nucleotides, the CDR3 is TGTGCCAGCAGTACCGGGACAGGGGCTAACTATGGCTACACCTTC. Protein product: CASSTGTGANYGYTF.

The chain links TRBV21-1 to TRBJ2-6; the DNA was not compared with TRBD2, the D call given in the table. TRBV21-1 is flagged as a pseudogene. This CDR3 is built from 18 residues. CDR3 sequence (DNA): TGTGCCAGCAGCAAACCGGGGATCTATTACTCTGGGGCCAACGTCCTGACTTTC. Amino acid sequence: CASSKPGIYYSGANVLTF.

CDR3 protein: CATSPNRANQPQHF. CDR3 nucleotide sequence: TGTGCCACCAGCCCGAACAGGGCGAATCAGCCCCAGCATTTT. The chain couples TRBV24-1 to TRBJ1-5, with a possible D match to TRBD1 (6 bases). Trimming took off 7 bases at V and 4 bases at J, with 13 bases between the two ends. There are 14 residues in the CDR3. Germline CDR1 reads KGHDR; CDR2 reads SFDVKD.

This chain uses TRBV6-5 with TRBJ1-1; 7 bases align to TRBD1. The CDR3 runs to 14 residues. With 7 bases clipped from V and 7 bases from J, the junction kept 12 bases outside the gene matches. Germline V gene data show CDR1 as MNHEY and CDR2 as SVGAGI. CDR3 DNA: TGTGCCAGCAATAAGTTCATAGGGGACAGTGAAGCTTTCTTT. It is translated as CASNKFIGDSEAFF.

The gene calls are TRBV27 and TRBJ1-2, with 7 positions matching TRBD1. The CDR3 covers 14 residues. V was pared by 4 bases and J by 7 bases, with 9 bases of the junction left unmatched. The germline CDR1 and CDR2 sequences are MNHEY and SMNVEV (reference sequence). The CDR3 DNA is TGTGCCAGCAGTTCCCCGAACAGGGGCGCTGGCTACACCTTC. Translated, it gives CASSSPNRGAGYTF.

The chain couples TRBV3-1 (or the pseudogene TRBV3-2) to TRBJ1-2; a possible D gene is TRBD1 (6 bases). Germline V gene sequence: CDR1 LGHDT, CDR2 YNNKEL (reference sequence). Trimming left V 5 bases short and J 8 bases short, with 18 bases between. This CDR3 is built from 14 residues. CDR3 sequence (DNA): TGTGCCAGCAGCGGAACCGAACAGGGAAGGGGCTACACCTTC. Encoded protein: CASSGTEQGRGYTF.

This chain links TRBV5-4 with TRBJ1-2, with D perhaps matching TRBD1 (6 bases). V shed 4 bases and J shed 1 base, with 11 bases lying between them. CDR3 length: 14 amino acids. Germline CDR1 and CDR2: SGHNT and YYREEE (reference sequence). In DNA, the CDR3 is TGTGCCAGCAGCGCACAACAGGGTAACTATGGCTACACCTTC. Translation: CASSAQQGNYGYTF.

The rearrangement links TRBV29-1 to TRBJ2-7, with 9 bases lining up with TRBD1. The CDR3 is 14 amino acids. V shed 5 bases, J shed 2 bases, and the junction held 7 bases outside the gene matches. The germline V gene has CDR1 SQVTM and CDR2 ANQGSEA. CDR3: CSVWVGTGTYEQYF. The CDR3 DNA follows: TGCAGCGTTTGGGTGGGGACAGGGACCTACGAGCAGTACTTC.

This chain's CDR3 is CASSMRGQTTNEKLFF. The CDR3 DNA reads TGTGCCAGTAGTATGAGGGGACAAACAACTAATGAAAAACTGTTTTTT. The chain links TRBV19 to TRBJ1-4, with a possible D match to TRBD1 (6 bases). V lost 3 bases to trimming and J lost 0 bases, with 11 bases between them. The CDR3 runs 16 residues. The germline V gene encodes CDR1 LNHDA and CDR2 SQIVND (reference sequence).

This rearrangement joins TRBV19 to TRBJ1-1, with D possibly matching TRBD1 (5 bases). This CDR3 has 13 amino acids. Trimming cost V 1 base and J 3 bases, with 6 bases left between them. Germline V gene data show CDR1 as LNHDA and CDR2 as SQIVND (reference sequence). CDR3 DNA sequence: TGTGCCAGTAGTATAGGGGGGGACACTGAAGCTTTCTTT. Translated: CASSIGGDTEAFF.

The genes are TRBV19 and TRBJ2-7; TRBD2 matches at 7 bases. The J segment lost 7 bases and the V segment lost 5 bases, leaving 8 bases of the junction unmatched. The germline V gene encodes CDR1 LNHDA and CDR2 SQIVND (reference sequence). The CDR3 spans 13 residues. The DNA for the CDR3 is TGTGCCAGTAGTCTGGGAGGGACCGGGGAGCAGTACGTC. It is translated as CASSLGGTGEQYV.

This clone appeared once. The chain employs TRBV7-9 and TRBJ2-1; 16 nucleotides line up with TRBD2. This CDR3 region has 17 residues. V was pared by 3 bases and J by 8 bases, with 7 bases of the junction left unmatched. Germline CDR1 is SEHNR and CDR2 is FQNEAQ (reference sequence). For the CDR3, the DNA is TGTGCCAGCAGCTTGGGACTAGCGGGAGGGCTATTGGATGAGCAGTTCTTC. Encoded protein: CASSLGLAGGLLDEQFF.

This clone is a singleton in its sample. V gene TRBV7-8 combines with J gene TRBJ2-4, with TRBD2 as a possible D gene (5 bases). The V end lost 5 bases, the J end lost 0 bases, and 11 bases lay between the germline ends. Germline assignment: CDR1 SGHVS and CDR2 FQNEAQ. The CDR3 runs to 15 residues. DNA for the CDR3: TGTGCCAGCAGCCCTTTGGAGGTAGCCAAAAACATTCAGTACTTC. Translating it yields CASSPLEVAKNIQYF.

The rearrangement links TRBV30 to TRBJ1-2; 7 nucleotides agree with TRBD1. The germline V gene encodes CDR1 GTSNPN and CDR2 SVGIG (reference sequence). The junction had 10 bases not matched to a gene; V was cut back by 1 base and J by 5 bases. The CDR3 runs 15 residues. CDR3: CAWSAGTGAGYGYTF. CDR3 in DNA: TGTGCCTGGAGTGCCGGCACAGGGGCAGGTTATGGCTACACCTTC.

This clone occurred once. DNA of the CDR3: TGCGCCAGCAGCCACGGGGGACTGAACACTGAAGCTTTCTTT. It encodes CASSHGGLNTEAFF. The V and J genes are TRBV5-1 and TRBJ1-1; D is possibly TRBD1 (5 bases). The length of the CDR3 is 14 residues. The germline V and J ends were trimmed by 4 bases and 0 bases, with 10 bases remaining between them. Germline assignment: CDR1 SGHRS and CDR2 YFSETQ. Filled out from reference TRBV5-1 and TRBJ1-1, the complete variable domain reads KAGVTQTPRYLIKTRGQQVTLSCSPISGHRSVSWYQQTPGQGLQFLFEYFSETQRNKGNFPGRFSGRQFSNSRSEMNVSTLELGDSALYLCASSHGGLNTEAFFGQGTRLTVV.